Listed below are T cell receptor beta chains from one sample, sequenced in a study of blood T cells in healthy people across ages. TCRdb used MiXCR to reprocess the 5' RACE reads, holding one entry per CDR3 protein. The sample comprises 1.8 million or so distinct CDR3 sequences, about two fifths of which are singletons, and 20% to 25% rests with the top ten. Sequencing used blood. All receptors come from a human donor in good health. Both conserved end residues are part of each CDR3. D genes are given only for firm matches. Size values are once, few and many counts, or a class for expanded clones, and some rows have none.

clone size	V gene	J gene	D gene	CDR3 protein
NA	TRBV9	TRBJ2-7	TRBD1	CASSARDRSYEQYF
many	TRBV7-2	TRBJ1-6	TRBD1	CASSLRQGNSPLHF
many	TRBV29-1	TRBJ2-1	NA	CSAARDTYNEQFF
NA	TRBV7-9	TRBJ1-6	NA	CASSSERDYYNSPLHF
NA	TRBV29-1	TRBJ2-5	TRBD1	CSVADRARDEQYF
few	TRBV29-1	TRBJ1-2	NA	CSVEVTGGGGYTF
few	TRBV18	TRBJ2-7	NA	CASSPDPSYEQYF
NA	TRBV20-1	TRBJ2-5	TRBD2	CSARDYLLAGYQETQYF
NA	TRBV4-3	TRBJ1-6	NA	CARVEGIVYNSPLHF
once	TRBV29-1	TRBJ1-1	NA	CSAGTGTLDSEAFF
few	TRBV20-1	TRBJ2-5	TRBD2	CSALTGGGLGETQYF
NA	TRBV29-1	TRBJ2-7	TRBD1	CSVGQGITNEQYF
few	TRBV7-2	TRBJ2-7	NA	CASSYVPGITYEQYF